This is a list of T cell receptor beta chains from one sample in a study of CD8+ T cells in alopecia areata. The table came from immunoSEQ multiplex PCR; TCRdb's copy has only in-frame clones and leaves some out. There are approximately 220,000 clones in the sample; approximately 38% occur only once, and 0.48% lies in the top ten. Sample: CD4+ T cells sorted from blood, taken at approximately week 30, from a patient treated with tofacitinib. The receptors stem from a human donor with alopecia areata. Both conserved end residues are part of each CDR3. The order of the fields is clone size, J gene, D gene, V gene, CDR3 DNA, CDR3 protein. A D gene is named only where the DNA matches it firmly. Clone size is given for some rows only: seen once, a few or many times, or a class if the clone is expanded.

>-|TRBJ1-6|-|TRBV2
TGTGCCAGCAGTGAAGCGGTCGGCGGGGTATCACCCCTCCACTTT
CASSEAVGGVSPLHF
>few|TRBJ1-2|-|TRBV7-9
TGTGCCAGCAGCTTAGAGGAAGCGAGGGGCTACACCTTC
CASSLEEARGYTF
>few|TRBJ2-3|TRBD2|TRBV6-6
TGTGCCAGCAGTATCCGACTAGCGGAAGTAATGTTC
CASSIRLAEVMF
>many|TRBJ1-5|TRBD1|TRBV19
TGTGCCAGTAGTATAAGGGACAGGAAAAATAGCAATCAGCCCCAGCATTTT
CASSIRDRKNSNQPQHF
>many|TRBJ1-5|TRBD1|TRBV2
TGTGCCAGCAGCGGGACAGGGGGAATTCAGCCCCAGCATTTT
CASSGTGGIQPQHF
>-|TRBJ2-3|-|TRBV29-1
TGCAGCGTACGAGGGCTCCCAGATACGCAGTATTTT
CSVRGLPDTQYF
>-|TRBJ1-2|-|TRBV4-1
TGCGCCAGCAGCCTACCCGACAGAGGTCGGATCGTTGGGTATGGCTACACCTTC
CASSLPDRGRIVGYGYTF
>few|TRBJ2-7|TRBD2|TRBV13
TGTGCCAGCAGACCCGGGACTAGCGGGCGCACCTACGAGCAGTACTTC
CASRPGTSGRTYEQYF
>-|TRBJ2-5|-|TRBV18
TGTGCCAGCTCACCAAAGGTTCAGGCGGCGGAGACCCAGTACTTC
CASSPKVQAAETQYF
>few|TRBJ2-2|-|TRBV7-7
TGTGCTAGCAGTCCGACGGTGGCCGGGGAGCTGTTTTTT
CASSPTVAGELFF
>few|TRBJ2-2|TRBD2|TRBV30
TGTGCCTGGGACCCGGGTAAAACTAGCGGTGGCACCGGGGAGCTGTTTTTT
CAWDPGKTSGGTGELFF
>few|TRBJ2-1|TRBD2|TRBV2
TGTGCCAGCAGTGCGACGGGGGGGCGTACCTACAATGAGCAGTTCTTC
CASSATGGRTYNEQFF
>few|TRBJ1-5|-|TRBV29-1
TGCAGCGTCATACAGGTCCCCGGCCAGCCCCAGCATTTT
CSVIQVPGQPQHF
>once|TRBJ1-1|TRBD1|TRBV30
TGTGCCTGGACCGGACAGGGGGTTACTGAAGCTTTCTTT
CAWTGQGVTEAFF
>-|TRBJ1-4|-|TRBV7-9
TGTGCCACCTCCGGAAGGGGCCGAGAAAAACTGTTTTTT
CATSGRGREKLFF
>-|TRBJ1-6|TRBD1|TRBV6-5
TGTGCCAGCAGTTACGGGCAGGGGGTAGGATCACCCCTCCACTTT
CASSYGQGVGSPLHF
>few|TRBJ2-1|-|TRBV4-1
TGCGCCAGCAGCCCCCGGGACAAGAACAATGAGCAGTTCTTC
CASSPRDKNNEQFF
>-|TRBJ1-2|-|TRBV4-2
TGTGCCAGCAGCCAAGGGACAGACTATGGCTACACCTTC
CASSQGTDYGYTF
>-|TRBJ2-3|TRBD2|TRBV7-9
TGTGCCAGCAGCTTAGCGATAGCGGGGGCCACAGATACGCAGTATTTT
CASSLAIAGATDTQYF
>-|TRBJ2-7|-|TRBV5-7
TGTGCCAGCAGCTTGGCGCGACATACCTACGAGCAGTACTTC
CASSLARHTYEQYF